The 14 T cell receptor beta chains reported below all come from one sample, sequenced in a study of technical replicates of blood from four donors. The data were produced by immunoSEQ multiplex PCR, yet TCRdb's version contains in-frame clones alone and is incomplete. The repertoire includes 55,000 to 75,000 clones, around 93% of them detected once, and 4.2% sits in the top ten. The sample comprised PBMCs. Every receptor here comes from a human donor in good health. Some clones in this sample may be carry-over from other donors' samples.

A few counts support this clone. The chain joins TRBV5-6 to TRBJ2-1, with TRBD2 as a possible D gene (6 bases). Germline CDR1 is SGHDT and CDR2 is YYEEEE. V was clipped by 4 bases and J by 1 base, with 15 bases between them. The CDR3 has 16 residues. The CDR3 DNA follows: TGTGCCAGCAGCGCCCTCGGGGGTAGGTCCTACAATGAGCAGTTCTTC. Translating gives CASSALGGRSYNEQFF.

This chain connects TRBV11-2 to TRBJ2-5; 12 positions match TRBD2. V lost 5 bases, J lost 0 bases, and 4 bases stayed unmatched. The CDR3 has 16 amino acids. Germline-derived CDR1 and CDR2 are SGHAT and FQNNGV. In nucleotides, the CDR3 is TGTGCCAGCAGCGGCTGGACTAGCGGGAACCAAGAGACCCAGTACTTC. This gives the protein CASSGWTSGNQETQYF.

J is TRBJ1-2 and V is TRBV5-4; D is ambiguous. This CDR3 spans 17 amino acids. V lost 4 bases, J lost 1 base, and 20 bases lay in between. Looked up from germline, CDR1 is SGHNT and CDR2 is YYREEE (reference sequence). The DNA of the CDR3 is TGTGCCAGCAGCCGATCTGGTACAGCAAACAATAACTATGGCTACACCTTC. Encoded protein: CASSRSGTANNNYGYTF.

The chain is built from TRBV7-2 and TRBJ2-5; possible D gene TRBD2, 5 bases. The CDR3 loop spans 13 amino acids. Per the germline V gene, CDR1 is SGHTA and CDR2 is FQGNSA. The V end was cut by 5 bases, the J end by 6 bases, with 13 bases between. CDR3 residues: CASSPGLVKTQYF. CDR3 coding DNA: TGTGCCAGCAGCCCCGGACTGGTGAAGACCCAGTACTTC.

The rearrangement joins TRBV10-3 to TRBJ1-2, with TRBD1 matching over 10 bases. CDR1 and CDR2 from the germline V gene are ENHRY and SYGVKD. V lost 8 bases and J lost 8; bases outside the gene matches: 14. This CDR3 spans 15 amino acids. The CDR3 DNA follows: TGTGCCATCTCTTCCGGGGACAGGGGTTCTGAGGGCTACACCTTC. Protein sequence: CAISSGDRGSEGYTF.

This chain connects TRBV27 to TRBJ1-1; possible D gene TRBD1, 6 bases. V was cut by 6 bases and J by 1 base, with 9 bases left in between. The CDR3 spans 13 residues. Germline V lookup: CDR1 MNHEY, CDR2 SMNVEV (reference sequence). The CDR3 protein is CASSRGQNTEAFF. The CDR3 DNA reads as TGTGCCAGCAGCAGGGGACAGAACACTGAAGCTTTCTTT.

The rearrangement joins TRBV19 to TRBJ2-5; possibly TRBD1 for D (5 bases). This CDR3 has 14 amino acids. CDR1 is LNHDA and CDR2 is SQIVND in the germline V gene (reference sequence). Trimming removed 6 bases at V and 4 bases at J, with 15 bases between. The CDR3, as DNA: TGTGCCAGTAGGTCAGGGCCCCAAGCAGAGACCCAGTACTTC. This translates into CASRSGPQAETQYF.

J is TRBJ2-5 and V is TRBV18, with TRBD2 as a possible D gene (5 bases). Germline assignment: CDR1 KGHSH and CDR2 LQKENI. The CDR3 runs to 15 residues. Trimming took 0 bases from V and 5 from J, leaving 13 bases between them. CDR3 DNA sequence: TGTGCCAGCTCACCACCACTTAGCGAGTCGGAGACCCAGTACTTC. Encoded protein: CASSPPLSESETQYF.

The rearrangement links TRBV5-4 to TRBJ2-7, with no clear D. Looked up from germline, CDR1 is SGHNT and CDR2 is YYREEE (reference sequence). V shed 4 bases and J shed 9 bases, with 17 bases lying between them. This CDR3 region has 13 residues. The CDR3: CASSPGGITVQYF. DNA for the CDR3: TGTGCCAGCAGCCCAGGTGGTATAACGGTGCAGTACTTC. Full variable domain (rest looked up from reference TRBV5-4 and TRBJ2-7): ETGVTQSPTHLIKTRGQQVTLRCSSQSGHNTVSWYQQALGQGPQFIFQYYREEENGRGNFPPRFSGLQFPNYSSELNVNALELDDSALYLCASSPGGITVQYFGPGTRLTVT.

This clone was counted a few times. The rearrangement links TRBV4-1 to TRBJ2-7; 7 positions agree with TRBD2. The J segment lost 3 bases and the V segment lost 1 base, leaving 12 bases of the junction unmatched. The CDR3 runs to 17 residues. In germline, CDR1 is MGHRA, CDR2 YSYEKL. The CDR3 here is CASSQGIVWRGNYEQYF. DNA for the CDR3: TGCGCCAGCAGCCAAGGGATCGTATGGCGGGGGAACTACGAGCAGTACTTC.

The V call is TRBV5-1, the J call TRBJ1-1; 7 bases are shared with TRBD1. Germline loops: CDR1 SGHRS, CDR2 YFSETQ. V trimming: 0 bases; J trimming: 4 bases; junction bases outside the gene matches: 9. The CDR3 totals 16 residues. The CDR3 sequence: CASSLGPIRGATEAFF. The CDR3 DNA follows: TGCGCCAGCAGCTTGGGCCCGATCAGGGGGGCCACTGAAGCTTTCTTT.

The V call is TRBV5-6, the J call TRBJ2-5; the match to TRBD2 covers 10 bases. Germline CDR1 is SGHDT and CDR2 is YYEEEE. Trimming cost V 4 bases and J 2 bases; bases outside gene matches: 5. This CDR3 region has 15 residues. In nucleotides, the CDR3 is TGTGCCAGCAGCACGACTAGCGGGCTACAAGAGACCCAGTACTTC. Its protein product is CASSTTSGLQETQYF.

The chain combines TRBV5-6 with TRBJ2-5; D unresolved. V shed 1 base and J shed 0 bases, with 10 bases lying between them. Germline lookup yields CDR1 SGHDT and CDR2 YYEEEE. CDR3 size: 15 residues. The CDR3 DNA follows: TGTGCCAGCAGCTTGCCGAGCGCCTACCAAGAGACCCAGTACTTC. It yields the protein CASSLPSAYQETQYF.

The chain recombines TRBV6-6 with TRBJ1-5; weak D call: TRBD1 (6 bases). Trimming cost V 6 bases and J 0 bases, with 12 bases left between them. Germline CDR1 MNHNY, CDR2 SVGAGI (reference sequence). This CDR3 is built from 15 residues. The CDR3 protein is CASSMDSYSNQPQHF. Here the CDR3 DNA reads TGTGCCAGCAGCATGGACAGTTATAGCAATCAGCCCCAGCATTTT.